The 27 T cell receptor beta chains in this list originate from one sample, sequenced in a study of early T cells in non-severe SARS-CoV-2 infection. Using its own MiXCR run on the 5' RACE reads, TCRdb lists one record per CDR3 protein. This table holds approximately 30,000 distinct CDR3 sequences, roughly 5% found once. Material for sequencing was whole blood. The receptors were sampled from an adult who was a healthcare worker with PCR-confirmed SARS-CoV-2 infection or an uninfected control (not recorded which).

This clonotype was recorded a few times. The CDR3 nucleotides read TGTGCCAGCGGCCTTTTATCAGGGAATCAGCCCCAGCATTTT. As protein: CASGLLSGNQPQHF. The chain is built from TRBV27 and TRBJ1-5, with a weak D call TRBD1 (5 bases). Deletions cut 8 bases from V and 4 bases from J, with 15 bases between. The CDR3 is 14 amino acids. CDR1 and CDR2 (germline): MNHEY, SMNVEV (reference sequence).

The chain joins TRBV5-1 to TRBJ2-1; D may be TRBD1 or TRBD2 (6 bases each). V lost 4 bases to trimming and J lost 0 bases, with 14 bases between them. The length of the CDR3 is 16 residues. Looked up from germline, CDR1 is SGHRS and CDR2 is YFSETQ. The CDR3 DNA is TGCGCCAGCAGCCTCCAAGGGGGGCCCTCCTACAATGAGCAGTTCTTC. This gives the protein CASSLQGGPSYNEQFF.

This clonotype was counted at least ten times. V and J are TRBV28 and TRBJ1-6, with 10 positions matching TRBD1. In germline, CDR1 is MDHEN, CDR2 SYDVKM. This CDR3 spans 16 amino acids. V was pared by 5 bases and J by 4 bases, with 5 bases of the junction left unmatched. CDR3 DNA sequence: TGTGCCAGCAGTACTCGGGACAGGGGTTATAATTCACCCCTCCACTTT. Protein product: CASSTRDRGYNSPLHF.

This clonotype came up many times. The chain employs TRBV4-1 and TRBJ2-7; D is unresolved. Germline-derived CDR1 and CDR2 are MGHRA and YSYEKL. V was trimmed by 4 bases and J by 7 bases, leaving 11 bases between them. The CDR3 runs to 12 residues. The CDR3 here is CASSRILGEQYF. The CDR3 DNA is TGCGCCAGCAGCCGTATTCTAGGGGAGCAGTACTTC.

This clonotype is medium-sized (0.01 to 0.1%). The chain employs TRBV20-1 and TRBJ1-6; tentatively, D is TRBD1 (5 bases). Germline V gene data show CDR1 as DFQATT and CDR2 as SNEGSKA (reference sequence). Trimming pared 5 bases from V and 8 bases from J, leaving 16 bases between. This CDR3 comprises 14 residues. This chain's CDR3 is CSAPGALPDSPLHF. The CDR3 DNA is TGCAGTGCTCCCGGGGCCCTCCCCGATTCACCCCTCCACTTT.

This clonotype was picked up many times. The chain recombines TRBV5-1 with TRBJ2-7, with 7 bases matching TRBD1. The CDR3 extends over 15 amino acids. The germline V gene encodes CDR1 SGHRS and CDR2 YFSETQ. Trimming cost V 4 bases and J 0 bases; bases outside gene matches: 7. Written as DNA, the CDR3 is TGCGCCAGCAGCACAGCCGGGACAGTCTCCTACGAGCAGTACTTC. It codes for CASSTAGTVSYEQYF.

This clonotype was detected many times. The chain uses TRBV7-2 and TRBJ2-7; TRBD2 matches 10 bases. The junction had 8 bases not matched to a gene; V was cut back by 3 bases and J by 3 bases. The CDR3 extends over 16 amino acids. CDR1 and CDR2 (germline): SGHTA, FQGNSA. The DNA for the CDR3 is TGTGCCAGCAGCTTGGTATCTAGCGGGGGTAGCTACGAGCAGTACTTC. Protein: CASSLVSSGGSYEQYF.

This clonotype showed up many times. This sequence joins TRBV20-1 and TRBJ1-4, with D perhaps matching TRBD1 (6 bases). Trimming removed 5 bases from V and 4 bases from J, with 11 bases in between. Germline V gives CDR1 DFQATT, CDR2 SNEGSKA (reference sequence). This CDR3 comprises 13 residues. The DNA of the CDR3 is TGCAGTGCTTCTCCAGGGGTTAATGAAAAACTGTTTTTT. Amino acids: CSASPGVNEKLFF.

The rearrangement uses TRBV29-1 and TRBJ1-1, with 7 bases fitting TRBD1. V was pared by 5 bases and J by 1 base, with 4 bases of the junction left unmatched. Germline CDR1 reads SQVTM; CDR2 reads ANQGSEA. The CDR3 contains 13 residues. The CDR3 region has the DNA TGCAGCGTTTCTAGGACAGGGAACACTGAAGCTTTCTTT. This sequence encodes CSVSRTGNTEAFF.

This clonotype was detected only a few times. The chain couples TRBV12-2 to TRBJ2-6. TRBV12-2 is a known pseudogene. This CDR3 comprises 13 residues. The CDR3, as DNA: TGTGCAAGTCGCTCTTCTGGGGCCAACGTCCTGACTTTC. Amino acids: CASRSSGANVLTF.

The rearrangement links TRBV15 to TRBJ1-1, with a tentative D call TRBD1 (6 bases). Germline V gene data show CDR1 as LNHNV and CDR2 as YYDKDF (reference sequence). Trimming removed 0 bases at V and 7 bases at J, with 9 bases between. This CDR3 is 13 amino acids long. CDR3 loop: CATSREGGGEAFF. The DNA for the CDR3 is TGTGCCACCAGCAGAGAGGGAGGGGGTGAAGCTTTCTTT. Complete variable domain (other parts from reference TRBV15 and TRBJ1-1): DAMVIQNPRYQVTQFGKPVTLSCSQTLNHNVMYWYQQKSSQAPKLLFHYYDKDFNNEADTPDNFQSRRPNTSFCFLDIRSPGLGDTAMYLCATSREGGGEAFFGQGTRLTVV.

In its sample, this clonotype was seen a few times. The genes are TRBV2 and TRBJ2-1; the D is unclear. Germline V gene lookup returns CDR1 SNHLY and CDR2 FYNNEI. V was cut by 7 bases and J by 10 bases, with 8 bases left in between. The length of the CDR3 is 10 residues. The CDR3 protein is CASNRAEQFF. The CDR3 nucleotides read TGTGCCAGCAACCGGGCGGAGCAGTTCTTC.

In its sample, this clonotype was seen many times. The CDR3 reads CASSTRTGSGSNQPQHF. The CDR3 nucleotides are TGTGCCAGTAGTACCCGGACAGGGTCAGGGAGCAATCAGCCCCAGCATTTT. J is TRBJ1-5 and V is TRBV19, with TRBD1 identical over 8 bases. The V gene end was trimmed by 4 bases and the J gene end by 1 base; junction bases not matched to a gene: 9. The CDR3 extends over 17 amino acids. The germline CDR1 and CDR2 sequences are LNHDA and SQIVND (reference sequence).

This clonotype was seen ten or more times. V gene TRBV27 combines with J gene TRBJ2-4; the D is unclear. The CDR3 runs to 15 residues. Germline assignment: CDR1 MNHEY and CDR2 SMNVEV (reference sequence). Trimming removed 5 bases at V and 6 bases at J, with 17 bases between. CDR3 in DNA: TGTGCCAGCAGTGTCGGAAGTGTCCCCAGAAACATTCAGTACTTC. This encodes CASSVGSVPRNIQYF.

This clonotype was picked up a small number of times. This chain connects TRBV24-1 to TRBJ1-5, with 7 bases identical to TRBD1. In germline, CDR1 is KGHDR, CDR2 SFDVKD. The V gene end was trimmed by 9 bases and the J gene end by 4 bases; junction bases not matched to a gene: 5. The CDR3 has 13 residues. CDR3 loop: CATAGGGNQPQHF. The CDR3 DNA follows: TGTGCCACCGCAGGGGGTGGAAATCAGCCCCAGCATTTT.

This chain joins TRBV28 and TRBJ2-3; D may be TRBD1 (6 bases). The CDR3 has 14 amino acids. Between the trimmed V and J ends, which lost 5 bases and 6 bases, there was a span of 15 bases. Germline V gives CDR1 MDHEN, CDR2 SYDVKM. The CDR3 sequence is CASSAPGVEDTQYF. Written as DNA, the CDR3 is TGTGCCAGCAGTGCTCCAGGGGTAGAGGATACGCAGTATTTT.

In its sample, this clonotype was seen many times. The CDR3 nucleotides are TGTGCCAGCAGCCCGACAGGGGAGGCAGATACGCAGTATTTT. This gives the protein CASSPTGEADTQYF. The genes are TRBV28 and TRBJ2-3; TRBD1 matches at 8 bases. Looked up from germline, CDR1 is MDHEN and CDR2 is SYDVKM. V trimming: 6 bases; J trimming: 4 bases; junction bases outside the gene matches: 6. This CDR3 is built from 14 residues.

The table lists this clonotype with many counts. The chain has TRBV7-3 and TRBJ1-1; tentatively, D is TRBD1 (6 bases). The germline V and J ends were trimmed by 5 bases and 7 bases, with 17 bases remaining between them. Germline CDR1 reads SGHTA; CDR2 reads FQGTGA. The CDR3 is 14 amino acids. The CDR3 DNA sequence: TGTGCCAGCAGCCGCGAGGCGGGACAAATTGAAGCTTTCTTT. This gives the protein CASSREAGQIEAFF.

This clonotype has a count of ten or more. The chain joins TRBV18 to TRBJ2-7; no reliable D call. In germline, CDR1 is KGHSH, CDR2 LQKENI. The CDR3 is 12 amino acids. With 5 bases removed from V and 2 bases from J, the gap between germline ends came to 7 bases. The DNA of the CDR3 is TGTGCCAGCTCATCAGCCACCTACGAGCAGTACTTC. Protein sequence: CASSSATYEQYF.

This clonotype was found a few times. J is TRBJ2-1 and V is TRBV3-1; TRBD2 matches at 12 bases. Germline CDR1 LGHDT, CDR2 YNNKEL (reference sequence). The V segment lost 3 bases and the J segment 7 bases; nucleotides outside the gene matches: 7. This CDR3 has 16 residues. The CDR3 spells CASSQRLAGVPNEQFF. CDR3 in DNA: TGTGCCAGCAGCCAGCGACTAGCGGGAGTTCCGAATGAGCAGTTCTTC.

There are a few counts of this clonotype. The chain joins TRBV5-1 to TRBJ2-5, with 8 bases identical to TRBD1. The V gene end was trimmed by 0 bases and the J gene end by 2 bases; junction bases not matched to a gene: 12. The CDR3 sequence is 18 residues long. Germline CDR1 and CDR2: SGHRS and YFSETQ. DNA of the CDR3: TGCGCCAGCAGCTTGGGACCCGGACAGGGTCGGGCGCAAGAGACCCAGTACTTC. The encoded protein is CASSLGPGQGRAQETQYF.

This clonotype has ten or more counts. The chain carries TRBV4-2 and TRBJ2-7; D is possibly TRBD2 (5 bases). The CDR3 contains 13 residues. The germline gives CDR1 LGHNA, CDR2 YNFKEQ. V shed 0 bases and J shed 7 bases, with 10 bases lying between them. This CDR3 reads CASSQDTRGEQYF. The CDR3 DNA reads TGTGCCAGCAGCCAAGATACCCGAGGGGAGCAGTACTTC.

This clonotype has ten or more counts. Its ends do not fully match the called genes, so a read error is possible. The rearrangement joins TRBV18 to TRBJ1-1; possibly TRBD1 for D (6 bases). The CDR3 sequence is 12 residues long. Germline V gives CDR1 KGHSH, CDR2 LQKENI. The CDR3 reads CASSPQSRDILF. In DNA, the CDR3 is TGTGCCAGCTCACCACAGTCCCGGGACATCCTCTTT. The full variable domain, its missing parts supplied by reference TRBV18 and TRBJ1-1, is NAGVMQNPRHLVRRRGQEARLRCSPMKGHSHVYWYRQLPEEGLKFMVYLQKENIIDESGMPKERFSAEFPKEGPSILRIQQVVRGDSAAYFCASSPQSRDILFGQGTRLTVV.

This clonotype appeared a few times. The V call is TRBV29-1, the J call TRBJ2-2, with D possibly being TRBD1 or TRBD2 (5 bases each). Germline V gene sequence: CDR1 SQVTM, CDR2 ANQGSEA. V dropped 7 bases and J dropped 5 bases, with 17 bases sitting between them. The length of the CDR3 is 14 residues. The CDR3 nucleotides read TGCAGCGCTGGGGACCGGAGTAGAACCGGGGAGCTGTTTTTT. Translation gives CSAGDRSRTGELFF.

The chain recombines TRBV19 with TRBJ2-4; 9 bases are a match to TRBD1. There are 13 residues in the CDR3. V shed 3 bases and J 10 bases; nucleotides not matched to a gene: 4. The V gene's germline CDR1 is LNHDA and CDR2 SQIVND (reference sequence). CDR3 nucleotide sequence: TGTGCCAGTAGTATTGGACAGGGGACGATTCAGTACTTC. This codes for CASSIGQGTIQYF.

Only a few counts were recorded for this clonotype. The chain recombines TRBV11-3 with TRBJ2-3; 8 positions match TRBD2. Germline-derived CDR1 and CDR2 are SGHNT and YENEEA. V dropped 1 base and J dropped 6; count of bases not matched to a gene: 9. CDR3 size: 16 residues. The CDR3 sequence is CASSLGAAGVGDTQYF. The CDR3 DNA sequence: TGTGCCAGCAGCTTAGGAGCAGCGGGGGTCGGGGATACGCAGTATTTT. Full variable domain (outside the CDR3, taken from reference TRBV11-3 and TRBJ2-3): EAGVVQSPRYKIIEKKQPVAFWCNPISGHNTLYWYLQNLGQGPELLIRYENEEAVDDSQLPKDRFSAERLKGVDSTLKIQPAELGDSAVYLCASSLGAAGVGDTQYFGPGTRLTVL.

There are many counts of this clonotype. DNA of the CDR3: TGTGCCAGCAGGAAGGACAGGGGGACAGATACGCAGTATTTT. This codes for CASRKDRGTDTQYF. The rearrangement joins TRBV6-1 to TRBJ2-3, with TRBD1 matching 10 bases. Germline V gives CDR1 MNHNS, CDR2 SASEGT. Trimming took 6 bases from V and 3 from J; bases not matched to a gene: 3. The CDR3 consists of 14 residues.